This T cell receptor beta chain was sequenced for a study of T-cell memory formation after mild COVID-19. Whole-study context: The study found TCR clusters largely donor specific.

This clonotype was recorded a few times. Its antigen is still unknown. Study-wide findings and caveats: Memory sampled before infection contained some responding clones, suggesting cross-reactive memory joined.

The CDR3 covers 11 residues. Germline V CDR1 and CDR2: MNHEY, SVGEGT. V was trimmed by 3 bases and J by 7 bases, leaving 7 bases between them. TCRdb processed the 5' RACE reads anew with MiXCR; each CDR3 protein has one entry. Of some 88,000 distinct CDR3 sequences listed, roughly 25% were seen once; the top ten hold roughly 40%. This chain joins TRBV6-2 or TRBV6-3 and TRBJ2-7; D uncertain. The sequence came from a young man who had mild COVID-19 (a few samples of this study predate the infection). Cell type and time point are not known. The sequencing sample was made of PBMCs or a T cell subset sorted from them (not recorded which). CDR3 in amino acids: CASSYTREQYF. The CDR3 DNA reads TGTGCCAGCAGTTATACGAGAGAGCAGTACTTC.